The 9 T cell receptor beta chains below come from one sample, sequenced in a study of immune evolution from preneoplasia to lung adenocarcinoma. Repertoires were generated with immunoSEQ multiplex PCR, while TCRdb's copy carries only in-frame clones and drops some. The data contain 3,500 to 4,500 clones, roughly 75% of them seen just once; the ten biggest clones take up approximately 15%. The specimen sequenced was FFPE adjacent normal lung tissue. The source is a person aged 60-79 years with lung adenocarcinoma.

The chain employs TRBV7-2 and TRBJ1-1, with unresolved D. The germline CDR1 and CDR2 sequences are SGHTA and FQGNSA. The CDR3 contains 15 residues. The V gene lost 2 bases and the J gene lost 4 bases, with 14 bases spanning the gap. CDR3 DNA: TGTGCCAGCAGCTTATGGGTCGCCCTAGGCACTGAAGCTTTCTTT. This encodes CASSLWVALGTEAFF.

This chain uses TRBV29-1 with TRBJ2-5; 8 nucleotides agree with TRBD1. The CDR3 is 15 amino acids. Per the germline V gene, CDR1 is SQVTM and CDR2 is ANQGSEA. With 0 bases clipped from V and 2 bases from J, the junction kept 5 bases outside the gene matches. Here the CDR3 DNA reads TGCAGCGTTGAAGATAGAGACAGGGGTCAAGAGACCCAGTACTTC. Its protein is CSVEDRDRGQETQYF.

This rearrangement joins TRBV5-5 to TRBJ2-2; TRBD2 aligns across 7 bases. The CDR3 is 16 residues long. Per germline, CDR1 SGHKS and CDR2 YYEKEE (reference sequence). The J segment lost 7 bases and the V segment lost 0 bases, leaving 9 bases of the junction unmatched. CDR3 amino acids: CASSLAGGGPGGELFF. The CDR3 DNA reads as TGTGCCAGCAGCTTGGCTGGGGGAGGGCCCGGCGGGGAGCTGTTTTTT.

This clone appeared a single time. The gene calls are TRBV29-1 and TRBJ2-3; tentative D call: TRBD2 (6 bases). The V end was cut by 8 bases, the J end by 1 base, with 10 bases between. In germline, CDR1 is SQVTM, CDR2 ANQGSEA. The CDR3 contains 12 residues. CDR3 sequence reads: CSTGDGTDTQYF. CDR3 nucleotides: TGCAGCACGGGGGACGGCACAGATACGCAGTATTTT.

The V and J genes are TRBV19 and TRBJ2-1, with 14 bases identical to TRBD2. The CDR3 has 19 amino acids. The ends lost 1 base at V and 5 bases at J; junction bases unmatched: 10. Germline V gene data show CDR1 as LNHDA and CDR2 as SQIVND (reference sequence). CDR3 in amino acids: CASSIALSRTSGRNNEQFF. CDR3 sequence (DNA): TGTGCCAGTAGTATAGCCCTCTCTCGGACTAGCGGGAGGAACAATGAGCAGTTCTTC.

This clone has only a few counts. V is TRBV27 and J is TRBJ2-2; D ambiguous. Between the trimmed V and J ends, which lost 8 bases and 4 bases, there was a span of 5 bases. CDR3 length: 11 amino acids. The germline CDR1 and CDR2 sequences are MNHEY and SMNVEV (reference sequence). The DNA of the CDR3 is TGTGCCAGCCGGTTCACCGGGGAGCTGTTTTTT. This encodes CASRFTGELFF.

CDR3 coding DNA: TGTGCCAGCAGTTTAGGGAGCGGAGTGGAACACGAGCAGTACTTC. Translated: CASSLGSGVEHEQYF. The chain joins TRBV28 to TRBJ2-7, with D perhaps matching TRBD2 (5 bases). The CDR3 extends over 15 amino acids. The V end was cut by 2 bases, the J end by 5 bases, with 16 bases between. Germline loops: CDR1 MDHEN, CDR2 SYDVKM.

This CDR3 reads CASSDSKLLTRDQPQHF. DNA for the CDR3: TGTGCCAGCAGTGACTCGAAACTCCTCACCAGGGACCAGCCCCAGCATTTT. The V call is TRBV6-4, the J call TRBJ1-5; a weak D match, TRBD1 (5 bases). From germline, CDR1 is MRHNA and CDR2 SNTAGT. The CDR3 has 17 residues. Trimming left V 0 bases short and J 7 bases short, with 19 bases between.

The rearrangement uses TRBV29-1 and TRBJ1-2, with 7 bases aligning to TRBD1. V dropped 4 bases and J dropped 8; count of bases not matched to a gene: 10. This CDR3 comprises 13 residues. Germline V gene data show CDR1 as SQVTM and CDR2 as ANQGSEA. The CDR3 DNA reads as TGCAGCGTTGCTTGGATAGGGGGCTTCGGCTACACCTTC. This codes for CSVAWIGGFGYTF.